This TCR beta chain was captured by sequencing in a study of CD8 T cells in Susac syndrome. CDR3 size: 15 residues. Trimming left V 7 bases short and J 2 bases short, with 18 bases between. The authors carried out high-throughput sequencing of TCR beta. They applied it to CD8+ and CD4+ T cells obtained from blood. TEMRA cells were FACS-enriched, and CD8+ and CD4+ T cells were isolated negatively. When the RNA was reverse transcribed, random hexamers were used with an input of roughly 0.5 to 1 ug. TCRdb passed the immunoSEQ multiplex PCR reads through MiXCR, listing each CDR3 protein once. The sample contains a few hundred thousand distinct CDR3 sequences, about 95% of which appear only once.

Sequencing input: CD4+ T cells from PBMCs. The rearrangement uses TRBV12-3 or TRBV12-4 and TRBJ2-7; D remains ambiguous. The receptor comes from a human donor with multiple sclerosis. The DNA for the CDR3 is TGTGCCAGCACTCAGTCCTCTGGCAGTGCCTACGAGCAGTACTTC. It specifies CASTQSSGSAYEQYF.